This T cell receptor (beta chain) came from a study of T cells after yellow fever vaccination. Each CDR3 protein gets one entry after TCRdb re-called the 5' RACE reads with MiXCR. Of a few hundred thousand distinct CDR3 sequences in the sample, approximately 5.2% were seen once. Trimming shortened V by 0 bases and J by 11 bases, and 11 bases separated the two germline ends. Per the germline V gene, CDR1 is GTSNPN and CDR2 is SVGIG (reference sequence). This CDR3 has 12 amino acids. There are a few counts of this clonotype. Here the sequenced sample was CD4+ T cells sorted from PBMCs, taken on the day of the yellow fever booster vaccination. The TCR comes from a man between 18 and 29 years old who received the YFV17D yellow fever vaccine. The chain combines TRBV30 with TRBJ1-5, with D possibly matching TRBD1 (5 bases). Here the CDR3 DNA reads TGTGCCTGGAGTGTGGGGGATCTGGCCCAGCATTTT. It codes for CAWSVGDLAQHF. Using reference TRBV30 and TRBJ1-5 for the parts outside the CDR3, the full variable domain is SQTIHQWPATLVQPVGSPLSLECTVEGTSNPNLYWYRQAAGRGLQLLFYSVGIGQISSEVPQNLSASRPQDRQFILSSKKLLLSDSGFYLCAWSVGDLAQHFGDGTRLSIL.